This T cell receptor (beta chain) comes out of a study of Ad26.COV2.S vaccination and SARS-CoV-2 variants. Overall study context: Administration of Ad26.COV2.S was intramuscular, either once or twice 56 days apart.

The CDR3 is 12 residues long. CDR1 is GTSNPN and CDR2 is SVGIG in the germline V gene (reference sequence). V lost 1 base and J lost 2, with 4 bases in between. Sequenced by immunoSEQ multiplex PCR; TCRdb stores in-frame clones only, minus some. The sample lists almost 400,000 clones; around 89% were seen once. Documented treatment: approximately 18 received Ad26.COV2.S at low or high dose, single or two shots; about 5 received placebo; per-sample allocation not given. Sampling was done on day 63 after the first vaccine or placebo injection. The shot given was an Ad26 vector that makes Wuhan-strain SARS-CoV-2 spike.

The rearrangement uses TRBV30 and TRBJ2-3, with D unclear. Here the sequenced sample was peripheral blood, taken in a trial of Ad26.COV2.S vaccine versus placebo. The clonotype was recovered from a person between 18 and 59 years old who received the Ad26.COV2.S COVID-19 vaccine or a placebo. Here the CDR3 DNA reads TGTGCCTGGAGTGGGACCACAGATACGCAGTATTTT. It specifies CAWSGTTDTQYF.